Below are 14 T cell receptor beta chains sequenced from a single sample in a study of T cell clones after liver transplantation. Here immunoSEQ multiplex PCR was the method, and the copy in TCRdb shows in-frame clones only, minus some. Here the sample spans 55,000 or so clones, 65% to 75% being singletons. Sample: CD4+ T cells from blood, taken before liver transplant. The receptor source for this set is a human donor who received a liver transplant.

The chain employs TRBV28 and TRBJ2-3; 15 positions agree with TRBD2. After removal of 3 bases from V and 0 bases from J, the junction contained 7 bases not matched to a gene. The V gene's germline CDR1 is MDHEN and CDR2 SYDVKM. The CDR3 is 19 residues long. The CDR3 loop reads CASSFVGLAGGSSTDTQYF. The CDR3 DNA reads as TGTGCCAGCAGTTTTGTGGGACTAGCGGGGGGCTCTAGCACAGATACGCAGTATTTT.

The rearrangement joins TRBV7-2 to TRBJ1-5, with no clear D. The CDR3 totals 16 residues. V lost 2 bases, J lost 1 base, and 12 bases lay in between. Germline CDR1 is SGHTA and CDR2 is FQGNSA. This CDR3 is CASSLNPGSSNQPQHF. The DNA of the CDR3 is TGTGCCAGCAGCTTAAATCCGGGAAGCAGCAATCAGCCCCAGCATTTT.

This clone was found a few times. The chain carries TRBV30 and TRBJ1-2; D ambiguous. The CDR3 is made up of 13 amino acids. V was clipped by 0 bases and J by 7 bases, with 12 bases between them. Germline assignment: CDR1 GTSNPN and CDR2 SVGIG (reference sequence). The CDR3 sequence is CAWSVQSGGGYTF. The CDR3 DNA reads TGTGCCTGGAGTGTCCAAAGCGGTGGTGGCTACACCTTC.

The chain joins TRBV11-2 to TRBJ2-7; no firm D call. This CDR3 contains 12 residues. With 3 bases removed from V and 3 bases from J, the gap between germline ends came to 6 bases. Germline CDR1 SGHAT, CDR2 FQNNGV. The CDR3 reads CASSFTVYEQYF. The CDR3 nucleotides read TGTGCCAGCAGCTTCACAGTCTACGAGCAGTACTTC.

The V gene is TRBV14, the J gene TRBJ2-4; possible D gene TRBD1, 6 bases. The V gene's germline CDR1 is SGHDN and CDR2 FVKESK. The CDR3 is 15 residues long. V dropped 2 bases and J dropped 7 bases, with 15 bases sitting between them. The CDR3, as DNA: TGTGCCAGCAGCCAACACGCAGGGGTGTCGAACATTCAGTACTTC. This codes for CASSQHAGVSNIQYF.

This rearrangement joins TRBV5-1 to TRBJ2-3; 9 nucleotides align to TRBD2. With 0 bases clipped from V and 4 bases from J, the junction kept 6 bases outside the gene matches. CDR1 and CDR2 (germline): SGHRS, YFSETQ. CDR3 size: 16 residues. DNA for the CDR3: TGCGCCAGCAGCTTGGTGGCGGGGGGGGAAGCAGATACGCAGTATTTT. It encodes CASSLVAGGEADTQYF. The full variable domain, its missing parts supplied by reference TRBV5-1 and TRBJ2-3, is KAGVTQTPRYLIKTRGQQVTLSCSPISGHRSVSWYQQTPGQGLQFLFEYFSETQRNKGNFPGRFSGRQFSNSRSEMNVSTLELGDSALYLCASSLVAGGEADTQYFGPGTRLTVL.

This clone appeared a few times. This chain connects TRBV7-3 to TRBJ1-2; 7 bases agree with TRBD1. Germline trimming cut 6 bases from V and 2 bases from J; bases unmatched to any gene: 9. The germline V gene encodes CDR1 SGHTA and CDR2 FQGTGA. The CDR3 runs 15 residues. This chain's CDR3 is CASRPGTGDNYGYTF. CDR3 sequence (DNA): TGTGCCAGCAGGCCCGGAACAGGGGACAACTATGGCTACACCTTC.

This clone was seen just once. The chain links TRBV19 to TRBJ1-1; 8 bases are shared with TRBD1. This CDR3 spans 14 amino acids. V trimming: 5 bases; J trimming: 1 base; junction bases outside the gene matches: 3. Germline V gives CDR1 LNHDA, CDR2 SQIVND (reference sequence). Here the CDR3 reads CASSGTGGNTEAFF. Written as DNA, the CDR3 is TGTGCCAGTAGTGGAACAGGGGGGAACACTGAAGCTTTCTTT.

Comment on this clone: Mismatch with germline at one junction end may stem from a read error. The gene calls are TRBV4-2 and TRBJ1-2; D is unresolved. CDR1 is LGHNA, CDR2 YNFKEQ, per germline. The CDR3 is made up of 14 amino acids. This CDR3 is CASRQSVSNYGYTF. The DNA of the CDR3 is TGTGCCAGCCGCCAATCGGTCTCCAACTATGGCTACACCTTC.

The chain is built from TRBV25-1 and TRBJ2-7; TRBD1 is a possible D gene (5 bases). V gave up 3 bases and J gave up 4 bases, with 13 bases separating them. The length of the CDR3 is 14 residues. Germline assignment: CDR1 MGHDK and CDR2 SYGVNS. The CDR3 loop reads CASSDHQQAYEQYF. The CDR3 bases are TGTGCCAGCAGTGATCATCAACAGGCTTACGAGCAGTACTTC.

This clone was seen more than once but under ten times. The rearrangement uses TRBV6-5 and TRBJ1-6; D is unclear. This CDR3 region has 14 residues. Germline V gene lookup returns CDR1 MNHEY and CDR2 SVGAGI. Deletions cut 6 bases from V and 0 bases from J, with 6 bases between. In DNA, the CDR3 is TGTGCCAGCAGGTCTAGCTCCTATAATTCACCCCTCCACTTT. This codes for CASRSSSYNSPLHF.

The chain carries TRBV7-2 and TRBJ1-5, with 9 bases lining up with TRBD1. V shed 5 bases and J 7 bases; nucleotides not matched to a gene: 6. The CDR3 is 14 amino acids. Germline values: CDR1 SGHTA, CDR2 FQGNSA. CDR3 sequence (DNA): TGTGCCAGCAGCCCGGACAGGGGAAACCAGCCCCAGCATTTT. As protein: CASSPDRGNQPQHF.

The chain uses TRBV9 and TRBJ1-1; TRBD1 agrees at 7 bases. In germline, CDR1 is SGDLS, CDR2 YYNGEE. J was trimmed by 0 bases and V by 4 bases; bases with no gene match: 6. The CDR3 has 15 residues. CDR3 coding DNA: TGTGCCAGCAGCTCCCGGACAGGTCTGAACACTGAAGCTTTCTTT. Amino acid sequence: CASSSRTGLNTEAFF.

The V gene is TRBV6-1, the J gene TRBJ1-2; weak D call: TRBD1 (5 bases). Germline loops: CDR1 MNHNS, CDR2 SASEGT. V was cut by 9 bases and J by 3 bases, with 17 bases left in between. The CDR3 totals 14 residues. Here the CDR3 reads CASIPRTGHYGYTF. The CDR3, as DNA: TGTGCCAGTATTCCTCGAACAGGCCACTATGGCTACACCTTC.